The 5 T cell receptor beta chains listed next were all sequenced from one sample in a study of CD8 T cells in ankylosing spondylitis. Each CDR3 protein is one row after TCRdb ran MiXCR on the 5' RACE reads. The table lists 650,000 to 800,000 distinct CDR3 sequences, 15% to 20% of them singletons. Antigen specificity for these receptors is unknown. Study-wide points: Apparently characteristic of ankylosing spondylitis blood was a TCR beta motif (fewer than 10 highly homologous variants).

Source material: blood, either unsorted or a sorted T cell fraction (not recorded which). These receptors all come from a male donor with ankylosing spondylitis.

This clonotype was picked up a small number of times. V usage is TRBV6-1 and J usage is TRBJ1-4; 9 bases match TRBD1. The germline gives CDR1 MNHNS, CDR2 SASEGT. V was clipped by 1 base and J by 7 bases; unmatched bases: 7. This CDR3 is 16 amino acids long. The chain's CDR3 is CASSEERDRAGEKLFF. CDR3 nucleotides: TGTGCCAGCAGTGAAGAAAGGGACAGGGCGGGTGAAAAACTGTTTTTT.

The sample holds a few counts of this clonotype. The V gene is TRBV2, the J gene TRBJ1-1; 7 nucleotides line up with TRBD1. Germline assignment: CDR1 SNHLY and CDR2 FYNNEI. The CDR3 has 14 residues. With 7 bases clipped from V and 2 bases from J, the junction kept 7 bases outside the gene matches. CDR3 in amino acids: CASTRGQTNTEAFF. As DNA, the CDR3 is TGTGCCAGCACCCGGGGACAGACAAACACTGAAGCTTTCTTT.

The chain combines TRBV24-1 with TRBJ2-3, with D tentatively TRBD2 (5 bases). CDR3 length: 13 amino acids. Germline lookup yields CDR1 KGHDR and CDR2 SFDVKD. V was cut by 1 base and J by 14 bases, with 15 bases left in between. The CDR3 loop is CATSDLTPGSMYF. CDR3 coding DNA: TGTGCCACCAGTGATTTAACCCCGGGAAGTATGTATTTT.

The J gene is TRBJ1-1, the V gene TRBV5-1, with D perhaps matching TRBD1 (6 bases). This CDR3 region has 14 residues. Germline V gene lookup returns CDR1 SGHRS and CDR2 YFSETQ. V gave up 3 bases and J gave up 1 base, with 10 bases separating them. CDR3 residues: CASSWGGANTEAFF. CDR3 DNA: TGCGCCAGCAGCTGGGGGGGGGCGAACACTGAAGCTTTCTTT.

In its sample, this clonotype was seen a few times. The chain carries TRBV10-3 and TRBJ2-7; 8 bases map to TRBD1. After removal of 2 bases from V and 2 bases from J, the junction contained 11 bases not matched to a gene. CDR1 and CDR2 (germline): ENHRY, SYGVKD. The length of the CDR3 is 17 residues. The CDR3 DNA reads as TGTGCCATCAGTGAGGGGCAGGGGGCAGTAGGTCCCTACGAGCAGTACTTC. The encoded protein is CAISEGQGAVGPYEQYF.